This is a list of T cell receptor beta chains from one sample in a study of shared clonotypes between healthy human individuals. Method: immunoSEQ multiplex PCR; TCRdb's copy keeps in-frame clones and lacks some. The table records roughly 2,300,000 clones, 85% to 95% of them present only once. The specimen was naive CD4+ T cells from PBMCs. All receptors come from a man aged 18-30 years in good health. Some clones in this sample may be carry-over from other donors' samples. The CDR3 runs from the conserved cysteine through the conserved F or W. A D gene is named only where the DNA matches it firmly. Not all rows give a size; the values are once, few, many and, for expanded clones, a class.

>-|TRBJ1-2|TRBV20-1|once
TGCAGTGCTAGGCGGGATTATGGCTACACCTTC
CSARRDYGYTF
>-|TRBJ1-2|TRBV11-2|-
TGTGCCAGCAGCTTAGCCGGCAGTCACTATGGCTACACCTTC
CASSLAGSHYGYTF
>TRBD1|TRBJ1-1|TRBV6-1|-
TGTGCCGGCAAGATATCCGGGACAGGAGCGCTTGAAGCTTTCTTT
CAGKISGTGALEAFF
>TRBD2|TRBJ2-1|TRBV5-1|-
TGCGCCAGCAGCTCTGGACTAGCGGTCTACAATGAGCAGTTCTTC
CASSSGLAVYNEQFF
>TRBD1|TRBJ1-4|TRBV5-4|-
TGTGCCAGCAGCACCTATGGACAGGGCCGAATTAATGAAAAACTGTTTTTT
CASSTYGQGRINEKLFF
>-|TRBJ2-2|TRBV5-4|-
TGTGCCAGCAGCTTTGCGGCCGGCACCGGGGAGCTGTTTTTT
CASSFAAGTGELFF
>TRBD2|TRBJ2-1|TRBV4-2|-
TGTGCCAGCAGCCAAGATTTTGCTAGCGGCTACAATGAGCAGTTCTTC
CASSQDFASGYNEQFF
>TRBD1|TRBJ1-1|TRBV10-3|few
TGTGCCATCAGTGAGTTTGGACAGGGAGGGACTGAAGCTTTCTTT
CAISEFGQGGTEAFF
>-|TRBJ2-3|TRBV5-1|-
TGCGCCAGCAGCCTAGGAGATACTAGCACAGATACGCAGTATTTT
CASSLGDTSTDTQYF
>-|TRBJ1-5|TRBV19|-
TGTGCCAGTAGTATAGGCAGGGGAATGGATCAGCCCCAGCATTTT
CASSIGRGMDQPQHF
>-|TRBJ1-3|TRBV21-1|-
TGTGCCAGCAGCAACGGGACAGGCTCTGGAAACACCATATATTTT
CASSNGTGSGNTIYF
>-|TRBJ2-7|TRBV7-3|-
TGTGCCAGCAGCTTAACGTCCAGTAGCTACGAGCAGTACTTC
CASSLTSSSYEQYF
>TRBD2|TRBJ2-1|TRBV6-1|-
TGTGCCAGCAGTGAAAACCTAGCGGGAGTAAAAGATGAGCAGTTCTTC
CASSENLAGVKDEQFF
>TRBD1|TRBJ2-3|TRBV4-1|-
TGCGCCAGCAGCCAGGACAGGGGATTTGCAGATACGCAGTATTTT
CASSQDRGFADTQYF
>-|TRBJ2-3|TRBV4-1|-
TGCGCCAGCAGCCAAGATTCAGGGGCAAGAGATACGCAGTATTTT
CASSQDSGARDTQYF
>TRBD1|TRBJ1-2|TRBV25-1|few
TGTGCCAGCAGGGACAGGGCTCATGGCTACACCTTC
CASRDRAHGYTF
>-|TRBJ2-7|TRBV11-3|-
TGTGCCAGCAGCCAGGGTCCGGACTCAGGCGGCGAGCAGTACTTC
CASSQGPDSGGEQYF
>TRBD2|TRBJ2-7|TRBV4-2|-
TGTGCCAGCAGCCGCGCCGGGGCGGGAGACGAGCAGTACTTC
CASSRAGAGDEQYF
>-|TRBJ1-2|TRBV4-1|-
TGCGCCAGCAGCCAAGGTCTGGACAGCAACATCTATGGCTACACCTTC
CASSQGLDSNIYGYTF
>-|TRBJ1-5|TRBV6-1|once
TGTGCCAGCAGTGAAGAGGCAGCACGGACGAATCAGCCCCAGCATTTT
CASSEEAARTNQPQHF
>-|TRBJ1-1|TRBV25-1|-
TGTGCCAGCAGTGAATATGCGGCCCTCACATTGGGAGCTTTCTTT
CASSEYAALTLGAFF
>-|TRBJ2-1|TRBV5-1|-
TGCACCAGCAGCTTGGCGTCGGCCTTCTACAATGAGCAGTTCTTC
CTSSLASAFYNEQFF
>-|TRBJ2-5|TRBV2|few
TGTGCCAGCAGTGAATACCTGGGCGAGACCCAGTACTTC
CASSEYLGETQYF
>TRBD2|TRBJ2-1|TRBV15|-
TGTGCCACCAGCAGAGAAGTAGCTAGCGGGAAGGTCAATGAGCAGTTCTTC
CATSREVASGKVNEQFF
>TRBD2|TRBJ2-5|TRBV4-1|-
TGCGCCAGCAGCCAAGATCCAAGGGCTAGCGGGAGGGGTGAGACCCAGTACTTC
CASSQDPRASGRGETQYF
>TRBD1|TRBJ2-7|TRBV30|-
TGTGCCTGGGACCCGGGACAGGGGAACTACGAGCAGTACTTC
CAWDPGQGNYEQYF
>-|TRBJ1-5|TRBV7-6|-
TGTGCCAGCAGCCAAACCACCGACCGGGCCCAGCATTTT
CASSQTTDRAQHF
>-|TRBJ1-2|TRBV23-1|-
TGCGCCAGCAGTCAATCGGACAACTCCCACCGGCGCGCTAACTATGGCTACACCTTC
CASSQSDNSHRRANYGYTF
>-|TRBJ1-1|TRBV2|-
TGTGCCAGCACCTCGGACGGACCTGAAGCTTTCTTT
CASTSDGPEAFF
>-|TRBJ1-1|TRBV28|-
TGTGCCAGCACCTCATCTGATTTGGGTAACACTGAAGCTTTCTTT
CASTSSDLGNTEAFF
>-|TRBJ1-2|TRBV11-1|few
TGTGCCAGCAGCTCCCGGGGGTATGGCTACACCTTC
CASSSRGYGYTF
>-|TRBJ2-3|TRBV13|-
TGTGCCAGCAGCTTACCGGGGACAGATACGCAGTATTTT
CASSLPGTDTQYF
>TRBD2|TRBJ2-1|TRBV19|-
TGTGCCAGTAGTATCACTAGCGGGAGTGGGGAATATGAGCAGTTCTTC
CASSITSGSGEYEQFF
>TRBD1|TRBJ1-1|TRBV7-3|-
TGTGCCAGCAGTTCCCTCCAGGGGGCGCTTGCTGAAGCTTTCTTT
CASSSLQGALAEAFF
>-|TRBJ2-7|TRBV29-1|-
TGCAGCGTTGGTGGGAGTGGGTACGAGCAGTACTTC
CSVGGSGYEQYF
>TRBD2|TRBJ2-3|TRBV23-1|-
TGCGCCAGCAGTCAATCGTTGGTGGCGTACGGGACTAGCGGGACCCCAGGAGCCACAGATACGCAGTATTTT
CASSQSLVAYGTSGTPGATDTQYF
>-|TRBJ1-1|TRBV5-1|-
TGCGCCAGCAGCGACCCCCGGGACGGCCACACTGAAGCTTTCTTT
CASSDPRDGHTEAFF
>-|TRBJ2-1|TRBV28|-
TGTGCCAGCAGTTTAGCGGGATGGTACAATGAGCAGTTCTTC
CASSLAGWYNEQFF
>-|TRBJ2-3|TRBV6-5|-
TGTGCCAGCAGGCCGGGGCAGGGGATGCGAGATACGCAGTATTTT
CASRPGQGMRDTQYF
>-|TRBJ2-7|TRBV11-2|-
TGTGCCAGCAGCTTCGCGGGATACGAGCAGTACTTC
CASSFAGYEQYF
>-|TRBJ1-2|TRBV6-5|-
TGTGCCAGCATTGGAACTGGCACTAACTATGGCTACACCTTC
CASIGTGTNYGYTF
>TRBD1|TRBJ1-1|TRBV28|-
TGTGCCAGCAGACCGCGACAGGGACGGGGGGGCACTGAAGCTTTCTTT
CASRPRQGRGGTEAFF
>-|TRBJ1-2|TRBV15|-
TGTGCCACCAGCAGAGCAGGCTATGGCTACACCTTC
CATSRAGYGYTF
>-|TRBJ1-5|TRBV6-5|-
TGTGCCAGCAGTTACAAATTCGACGGCTCCAATCAGCCCCAGCATTTT
CASSYKFDGSNQPQHF
>-|TRBJ2-1|TRBV28|-
TGTGCCAGCAGGAACGCGGGGTTCTCCTACAATGAGCAGTTCTTC
CASRNAGFSYNEQFF
>TRBD1|TRBJ2-7|TRBV5-8|-
TGTGCCAGCAGCTTTCTCCAGGGGGTCCACGAGCAGTACTTC
CASSFLQGVHEQYF
>-|TRBJ2-1|TRBV11-2|-
TGTGCCAGCCTCAATATTCGGGGCAAGATGAGCTACAATGAGCAGTTCTTC
CASLNIRGKMSYNEQFF
>-|TRBJ2-1|TRBV5-8|-
TGTGCCAGCAGCTTGGTAGGGGGTGGAGGGCCAAAGAACTACAATGAGCAGTTCTTC
CASSLVGGGGPKNYNEQFF
>TRBD1|TRBJ1-1|TRBV5-1|once
TGCGCCAGCAGCTTGGGACAGGGGGCGCGACGGACTGAAGCTTTCTTT
CASSLGQGARRTEAFF
>-|TRBJ2-5|TRBV30|-
TGTGCCTGGAGGTTGGGAGGTATTGAGACCCAGTACTTC
CAWRLGGIETQYF